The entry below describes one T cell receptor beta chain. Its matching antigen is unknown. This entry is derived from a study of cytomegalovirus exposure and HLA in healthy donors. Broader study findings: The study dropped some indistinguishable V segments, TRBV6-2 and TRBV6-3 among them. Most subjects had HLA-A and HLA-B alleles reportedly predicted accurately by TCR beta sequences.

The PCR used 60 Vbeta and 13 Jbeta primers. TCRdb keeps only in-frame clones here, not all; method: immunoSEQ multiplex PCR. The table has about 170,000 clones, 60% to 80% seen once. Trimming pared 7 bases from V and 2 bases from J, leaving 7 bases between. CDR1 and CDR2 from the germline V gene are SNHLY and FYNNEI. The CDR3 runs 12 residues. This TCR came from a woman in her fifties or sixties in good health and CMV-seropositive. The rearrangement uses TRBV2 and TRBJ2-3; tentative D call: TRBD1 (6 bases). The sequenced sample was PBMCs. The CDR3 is CASMGATDTQYF. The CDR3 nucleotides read TGTGCCAGCATGGGGGCCACAGATACGCAGTATTTT.